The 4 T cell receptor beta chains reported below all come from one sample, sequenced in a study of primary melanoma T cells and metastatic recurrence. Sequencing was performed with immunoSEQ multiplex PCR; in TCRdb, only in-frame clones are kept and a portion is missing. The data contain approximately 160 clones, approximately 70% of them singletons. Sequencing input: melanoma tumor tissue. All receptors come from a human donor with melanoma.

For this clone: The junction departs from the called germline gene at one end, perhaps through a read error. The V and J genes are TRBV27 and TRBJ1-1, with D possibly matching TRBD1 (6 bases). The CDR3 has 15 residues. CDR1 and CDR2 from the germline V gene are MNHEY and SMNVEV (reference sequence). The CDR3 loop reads CANSSSGAPNTEAFF. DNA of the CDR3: TGTGCCAACAGTTCGTCAGGGGCTCCGAACACTGAAGCTTTCTTT.

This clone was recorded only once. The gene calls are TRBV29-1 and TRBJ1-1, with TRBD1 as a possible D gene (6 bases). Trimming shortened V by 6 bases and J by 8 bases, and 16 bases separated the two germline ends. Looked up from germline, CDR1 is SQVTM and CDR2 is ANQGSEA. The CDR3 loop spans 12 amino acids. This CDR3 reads CSVAGGGREAFF. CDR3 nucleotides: TGCAGCGTGGCGGGTGGGGGCAGGGAAGCTTTCTTT.

This chain's CDR3 is CASSIEGNYGYTF. The CDR3, as DNA: TGTGCCAGTAGTATTGAGGGGAACTATGGCTACACCTTC. This chain links TRBV19 with TRBJ1-2; the D gene is possibly TRBD1 (5 bases). The CDR3 has 13 residues. V was clipped by 3 bases and J by 2 bases, with 7 bases between them. In germline, CDR1 is LNHDA, CDR2 SQIVND (reference sequence). Supplemented by reference TRBV19 and TRBJ1-2, the full variable domain reads DGGITQSPKYLFRKEGQNVTLSCEQNLNHDAMYWYRQDPGQGLRLIYYSQIVNDFQKGDIAEGYSVSREKKESFPLTVTSAQKNPTAFYLCASSIEGNYGYTFGSGTRLTVV.

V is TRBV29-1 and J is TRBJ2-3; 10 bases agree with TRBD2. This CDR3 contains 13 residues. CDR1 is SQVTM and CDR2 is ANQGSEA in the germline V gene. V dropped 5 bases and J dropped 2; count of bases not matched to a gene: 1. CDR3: CSVSGGATDTQYF. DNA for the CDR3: TGCAGCGTTAGCGGGGGGGCCACAGATACGCAGTATTTT.